The rows below give T cell receptor beta chains drawn from one sample of a study of read filtering for tumor transcriptome and immune sequencing. TCRdb itself ran the reads through MiXCR, one entry per CDR3 protein. The sample has 57,000 or so distinct CDR3 sequences; about 21% are singletons. The sequenced material came from a population of CD138-negative cells sorted from bone marrow. Receptors were obtained from a donor at least 40 years old with multiple myeloma. The CDR3 runs from the conserved cysteine through the conserved F or W. Fields, in order: D gene, clone size, V gene, J gene, CDR3 DNA, CDR3 protein. D genes are given only for firm matches. Some rows mark clone size as missing; the rest say once, few, many or name a class of expanded clone.

d_call: NA; clone_size: medium-sized; v_call: TRBV5-1; j_call: TRBJ2-1; cdr3_nt: TGCGCCAGCAGCTTCACGGGTACGCGTTTTAATGAGCAGTTCTTC; cdr3_aa: CASSFTGTRFNEQFF
d_call: NA; clone_size: many; v_call: TRBV19; j_call: TRBJ2-6; cdr3_nt: TGTGCCAGTAGTATATTCCCCGTTCGAGCTGGTGGGGCCAACGTCCTGACTTTC; cdr3_aa: CASSIFPVRAGGANVLTF
d_call: NA; clone_size: many; v_call: TRBV29-1; j_call: TRBJ2-7; cdr3_nt: TGCAGCGCCGGGGAGAGGAGCTACGAGCAGTACTTC; cdr3_aa: CSAGERSYEQYF
d_call: NA; clone_size: NA; v_call: TRBV5-6; j_call: TRBJ2-1; cdr3_nt: TGTGCCAACTCTATGGGGGGTACCTTTCGTGAGCAGTTCTTC; cdr3_aa: CANSMGGTFREQFF
d_call: NA; clone_size: NA; v_call: TRBV20-1; j_call: TRBJ2-3; cdr3_nt: TGCAGTGCTGACGGCGGGGCCTCCACAGATACGCAGTATTTT; cdr3_aa: CSADGGASTDTQYF
d_call: NA; clone_size: many; v_call: TRBV12-3/TRBV12-4; j_call: TRBJ1-6; cdr3_nt: TGTGCCAGTACAGGTCTAGGAGGTTCACCCCTCCACTTT; cdr3_aa: CASTGLGGSPLHF
d_call: TRBD2; clone_size: many; v_call: TRBV9; j_call: TRBJ2-5; cdr3_nt: TGTGCCAGCAGCGTAGGGGCTAGCGGTGAGACCCAGTACTTC; cdr3_aa: CASSVGASGETQYF
d_call: NA; clone_size: many; v_call: TRBV6-1; j_call: TRBJ1-5; cdr3_nt: TGTGCCAGCAGTGGAGAACAGGGAGCAAGGCAGCCCCAGCATTTT; cdr3_aa: CASSGEQGARQPQHF
d_call: NA; clone_size: many; v_call: TRBV5-6; j_call: TRBJ2-7; cdr3_nt: TGTGCCAGCAGTCGGGGATCCGGTCTCTACGAGCAGTACTTC; cdr3_aa: CASSRGSGLYEQYF
d_call: TRBD2; clone_size: NA; v_call: TRBV20-1; j_call: TRBJ2-1; cdr3_nt: TGCAGTGCTAGAGAGACGGGACTAGCGATAAACAATGAGCAGTTCTTC; cdr3_aa: CSARETGLAINNEQFF
d_call: NA; clone_size: many; v_call: TRBV4-2; j_call: TRBJ2-3; cdr3_nt: TGTGCCAGCAGCCAAGAGGCCGGCACAGATACGCAGTATTTT; cdr3_aa: CASSQEAGTDTQYF
d_call: NA; clone_size: NA; v_call: TRBV29-1; j_call: TRBJ1-1; cdr3_nt: TGCAGCGTCGAAGGCCTCAGTACTGAAGCTTCCTTT; cdr3_aa: CSVEGLSTEASF
d_call: TRBD1; clone_size: many; v_call: TRBV6-5; j_call: TRBJ2-7; cdr3_nt: TGTGCCAGCAGAAGCCGACAGGGGTTTTACGAGCAGTACTTC; cdr3_aa: CASRSRQGFYEQYF
d_call: TRBD1; clone_size: many; v_call: TRBV3-1; j_call: TRBJ2-7; cdr3_nt: TGTGCCAGCAGCCGTAAATGGGACAGCTACGAGCAGTACTTC; cdr3_aa: CASSRKWDSYEQYF
d_call: NA; clone_size: many; v_call: TRBV2; j_call: TRBJ1-6; cdr3_nt: TGTGCCAGCACGTCGTTCTCCTATAATTCACCCCTCCACTTT; cdr3_aa: CASTSFSYNSPLHF
d_call: TRBD1; clone_size: NA; v_call: TRBV7-9; j_call: TRBJ2-1; cdr3_nt: TGTGCCAGCAGCCTGACAGGGGGAGCCAATGAACAGTTCTTC; cdr3_aa: CASSLTGGANEQFF
d_call: NA; clone_size: few; v_call: TRBV19; j_call: TRBJ2-2; cdr3_nt: TGTGCCAGTAGTCCTCCCGGGGCGTACACCGGGGAGCTGTTTTTT; cdr3_aa: CASSPPGAYTGELFF